The 3 T cell receptor beta chains in this list originate from one sample, sequenced in a study of Ad26.COV2.S vaccination and SARS-CoV-2 variants. Treatment described: 15 to 20 received Ad26.COV2.S at low or high dose, single or two shots; roughly five received placebo; per-sample allocation not given. Each sample was drawn 63 days after the first injection (of vaccine or placebo). Method: immunoSEQ multiplex PCR; TCRdb's copy keeps in-frame clones and lacks some. The table lists hundreds of thousands of clones, 89% of them singletons. Sequenced material: peripheral blood, taken in a trial of Ad26.COV2.S vaccine versus placebo. The receptors derive from a person between 18 and 65 years old who received the Ad26.COV2.S COVID-19 vaccine or a placebo.

The sample holds one count of this clone. The genes are TRBV15 and TRBJ1-2; unclear D gene. The germline V gene has CDR1 LNHNV and CDR2 YYDKDF (reference sequence). The V and J ends lost 1 base and 7 bases respectively, with 7 bases between them. The CDR3 spans 12 residues. CDR3 nucleotide sequence: TGTGCCACCAGCAGAGCTCGGGGTGGCTACACCTTC. Encoded protein: CATSRARGGYTF.

This clone was counted between two and nine times. The genes are TRBV4-1 and TRBJ1-2, with 9 bases matching TRBD1. CDR1 is MGHRA and CDR2 is YSYEKL in the germline V gene. This CDR3 comprises 15 residues. The V and J ends lost 1 base and 5 bases, in that order; junction bases with no gene match: 5. CDR3 region: CASSQGGQGYYGYTF. The CDR3 DNA sequence: TGCGCCAGCAGCCAAGGGGGACAGGGTTATTATGGCTACACCTTC.

This clone was seen only a few times. This chain connects TRBV7-2 to TRBJ1-1, with 7 bases aligning to TRBD1. Germline-derived CDR1 and CDR2 are SGHTA and FQGNSA. The CDR3 spans 15 residues. V gave up 7 bases and J gave up 5 bases; unmatched junction bases: 13. CDR3 in amino acids: CASNLQPGGGTEAFF. The CDR3 region has the DNA TGTGCCAGCAACCTCCAACCAGGGGGAGGTACTGAAGCTTTCTTT.